Below, one T cell receptor (beta chain) is given with its context. Its antigen remains unidentified. Germline-derived CDR1 and CDR2 are MDHEN and SYDVKM. This CDR3 has 13 amino acids. V lost 5 bases and J 4 bases, leaving 10 bases between the germline ends. The data are from a study of T cells after yellow fever vaccination. Overall study findings and caveats: Peaking on day 5 versus 15, the secondary response was faster but weaker.

MiXCR was run by TCRdb on the 5' RACE reads, yielding one entry per CDR3 protein. The repertoire holds around 400,000 distinct CDR3 sequences, with under 14% as singletons. The chain is built from TRBV28 and TRBJ2-3; a weak D match, TRBD1 (5 bases). The source is a man between 18 and 29 years old who received the YFV17D yellow fever vaccine. Sequenced here: PBMCs, sampled on the day of the first yellow fever vaccination. This chain's CDR3 is CASSTQGADTQYF. In DNA, the CDR3 is TGTGCCAGCAGTACCCAGGGCGCAGATACGCAGTATTTT.